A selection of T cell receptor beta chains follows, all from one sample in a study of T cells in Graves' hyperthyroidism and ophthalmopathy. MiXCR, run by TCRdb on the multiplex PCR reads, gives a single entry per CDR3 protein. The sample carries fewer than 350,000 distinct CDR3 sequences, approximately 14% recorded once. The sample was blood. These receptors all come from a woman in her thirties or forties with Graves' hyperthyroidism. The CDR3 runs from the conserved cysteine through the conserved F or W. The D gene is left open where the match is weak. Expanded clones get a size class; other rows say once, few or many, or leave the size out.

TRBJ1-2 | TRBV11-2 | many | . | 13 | TGTGCCAGCAGCTCCGGGACATTCTATGGCTACACCTTC | CASSSGTFYGYTF
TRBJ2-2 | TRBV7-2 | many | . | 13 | TGTGCCAGCAGCTCGCCGGGCACCGGGGAGCTGTTTTTT | CASSSPGTGELFF
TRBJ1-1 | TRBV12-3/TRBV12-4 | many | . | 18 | TGTGCCAGCAGTTTTGTTATACTGGGGGTCGGTGAAAACACTGAAGCTTTCTTT | CASSFVILGVGENTEAFF
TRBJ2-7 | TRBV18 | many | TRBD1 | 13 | TGTGCCAGCTCACCGGGACAGGGTGACGAGCAGTACTTC | CASSPGQGDEQYF
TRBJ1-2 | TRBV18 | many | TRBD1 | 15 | TGTGCCAGCTCACCCGTTCGGGACAGCGACTATGGCTACACCTTC | CASSPVRDSDYGYTF
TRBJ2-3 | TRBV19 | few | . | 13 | TGTGCCAGTAGTGGGTCAGACACAGATACGCAGTATTTT | CASSGSDTDTQYF
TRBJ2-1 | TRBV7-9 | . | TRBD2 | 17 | TGTGCCAGCAGCAATTTACTAGCGGGAGACCGCTACAATGAGCAGTTCTTC | CASSNLLAGDRYNEQFF
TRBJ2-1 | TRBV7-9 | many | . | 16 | TGTGCCAGCAGCTTAGCGAATCCGAGGTCCTACAATGAGCAGTTCTTC | CASSLANPRSYNEQFF
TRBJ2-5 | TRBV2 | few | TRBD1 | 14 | TGTGCCAGCAGGTCGACAGGGTCCCAAGAGACCCAGTACTTC | CASRSTGSQETQYF
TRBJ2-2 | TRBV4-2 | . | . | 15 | TGTGCCAGCAGCCAAGCCATGATAAACACCGGGGAGCTGTTTTTT | CASSQAMINTGELFF
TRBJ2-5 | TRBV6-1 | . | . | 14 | TGTGCCAGCAGACACAGGGTGGGGCAGGTGACCCAGTACTTC | CASRHRVGQVTQYF
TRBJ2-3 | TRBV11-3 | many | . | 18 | TGTGCCAGCAGCCTCTCAGGGGCCTCCACCTTCACTACAGATACGCAGTATTTT | CASSLSGASTFTTDTQYF
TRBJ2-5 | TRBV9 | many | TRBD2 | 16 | TGTGCCAGCAGCGTAGCGGCTAGCGGGAGGATAAAGACCCAGTACTTC | CASSVAASGRIKTQYF
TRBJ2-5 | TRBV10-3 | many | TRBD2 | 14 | TGTGCCATCGCGACTAGCGGGGTACAAGAGACCCAGTACTTC | CAIATSGVQETQYF
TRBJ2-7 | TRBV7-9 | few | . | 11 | TGTGCCAGCAGCGTCTACTACGAGCAGTACTTC | CASSVYYEQYF
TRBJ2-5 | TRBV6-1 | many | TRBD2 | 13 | TGTGCCAGCGACCTAGGCGGGAGTCAGACCCAGTACTTC | CASDLGGSQTQYF
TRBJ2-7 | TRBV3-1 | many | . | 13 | TGTGCCAGCAGCCAAGAACCCCCGGACGAGCAGTACTTC | CASSQEPPDEQYF
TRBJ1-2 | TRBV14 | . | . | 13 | TGTGCCAGCAGCCAGGGCACCCACTATGGCTACACCTTC | CASSQGTHYGYTF
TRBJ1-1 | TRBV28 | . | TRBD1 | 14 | TGTGCCAGCAGGGGACAGGGTGGGGACACTGAAGCTTTCTTT | CASRGQGGDTEAFF
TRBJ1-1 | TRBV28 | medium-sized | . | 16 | TGTGCCAGCAGTGGAGAGGGCCTTCCGAGGGGCACTGAAGCTTTCTTT | CASSGEGLPRGTEAFF
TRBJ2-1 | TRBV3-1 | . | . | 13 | TGTGCCAGCAGCCAAGATCCCCGGACTGCTGTAGTCTTC | CASSQDPRTAVVF
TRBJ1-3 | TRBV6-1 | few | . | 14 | TGTGCCAGCAGAACAGGACTTACCGGAAACACCATATATTTT | CASRTGLTGNTIYF
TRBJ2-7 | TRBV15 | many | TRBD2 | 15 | TGTGCCACCAGCAAAAGCGGGATGATGACCTACGAGCAGTACTTC | CATSKSGMMTYEQYF
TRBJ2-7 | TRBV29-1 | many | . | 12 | TGCAGCGTTGTTGAGCGGAACTACGAGCAGTACTTC | CSVVERNYEQYF
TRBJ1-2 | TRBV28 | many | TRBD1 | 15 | TGTGCCAGCAGTTCACGCTCACAGGGGTGGCATGGCTACACCTTC | CASSSRSQGWHGYTF
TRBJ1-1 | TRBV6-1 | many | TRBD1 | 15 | TGTGCCAGCAGTGAGAAGGGACAGATGAACACTGAAGCTTTCTTT | CASSEKGQMNTEAFF
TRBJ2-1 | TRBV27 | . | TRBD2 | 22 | TGTGCCAGCAGTTTATCGTTTTCTGGTGTACCCGGGACTAGCCGAAGGTACAATGAGCAGTTCTTC | CASSLSFSGVPGTSRRYNEQFF
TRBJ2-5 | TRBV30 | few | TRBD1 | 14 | TGTGCCTGGAGTGTACAGGGGGGAGCGGCGACCCAGTACTTC | CAWSVQGGAATQYF
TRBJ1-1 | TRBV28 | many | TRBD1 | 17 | TGTGCCAGCAGTTTCCCGACAGGGGTAAACATGAACACTGAAGCTTTCTTT | CASSFPTGVNMNTEAFF
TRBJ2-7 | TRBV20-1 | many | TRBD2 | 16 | TGCAGTGCTTTCCGAACCGCGGGAGGCCTCTCCTACGAGCAGTACTTC | CSAFRTAGGLSYEQYF
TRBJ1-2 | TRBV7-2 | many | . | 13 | TGTGCCAGCAGCTTAGTGTACGGGGATGGCTACACCTTC | CASSLVYGDGYTF
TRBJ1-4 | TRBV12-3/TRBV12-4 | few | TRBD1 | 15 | TGTGCCAGCAGTTTTTCCGGGACAGGGTTCGGGAAACTGTTTTTT | CASSFSGTGFGKLFF
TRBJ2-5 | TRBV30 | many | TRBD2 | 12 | TGTGCCTGGGGGACTAGCACGGAGACCCAGTACTTC | CAWGTSTETQYF
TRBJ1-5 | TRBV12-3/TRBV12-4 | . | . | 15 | TGTGCCAGCAGTTTTACAGCCTATAGCAATCAGCCCCAGCATTTT | CASSFTAYSNQPQHF
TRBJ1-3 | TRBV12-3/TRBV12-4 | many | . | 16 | TGTGCCAGCAGTTTAGTCCCGGTAGGGGGTAGAAACACCATATATTTT | CASSLVPVGGRNTIYF
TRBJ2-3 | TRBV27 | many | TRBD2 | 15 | TGTGCCAGCAGTTCACCGGGACTAGCGGGAGATACGCAGTATTTT | CASSSPGLAGDTQYF
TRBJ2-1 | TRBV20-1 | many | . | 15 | TGCAGTGCTTGGTCTACCACGAGCTCCTACAATGAGCAGTTCTTC | CSAWSTTSSYNEQFF
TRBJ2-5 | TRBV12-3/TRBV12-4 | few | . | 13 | TGTGCCAGCAGTTTAGCAGGTTATGAGACCCAGTACTTC | CASSLAGYETQYF
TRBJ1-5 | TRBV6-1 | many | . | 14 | TGTGCCAGCAAAGGGAGTCATAGCAATCAGCCCCAGCATTTT | CASKGSHSNQPQHF
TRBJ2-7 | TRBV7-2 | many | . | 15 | TGTGCCAGCAGCCCCGACAGCGCCTCCTCCTACGAGCAGTACTTC | CASSPDSASSYEQYF
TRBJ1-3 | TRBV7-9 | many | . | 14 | TGTGCCAGCAGCGCGGGGACTTCTGGAAACACCATATATTTT | CASSAGTSGNTIYF
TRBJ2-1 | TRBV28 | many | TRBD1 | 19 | TGTGCCAGCACTCCTCCGGGACAGGGTTCTAGCGGCACCTACAATGAGCAGTTCTTC | CASTPPGQGSSGTYNEQFF
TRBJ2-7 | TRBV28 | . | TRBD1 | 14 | TGTGTCTGTTCCGGGACAGGGATCCCCTACGAGCAGTACTTC | CVCSGTGIPYEQYF
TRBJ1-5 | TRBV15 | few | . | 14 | TGTGCCACCAGCACGGGGGGCTCTAATCAGCCCCAGCATTTT | CATSTGGSNQPQHF
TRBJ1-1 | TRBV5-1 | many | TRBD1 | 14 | TGCGCCAGCAGCTTACAGGGGGAAGTGACTGAAGCTTTCTTT | CASSLQGEVTEAFF
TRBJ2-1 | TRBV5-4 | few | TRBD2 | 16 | TGTGCCAGCAGCCCTAGACTAGCGGGAGGTAGGGATGAGCAGTTCTTC | CASSPRLAGGRDEQFF
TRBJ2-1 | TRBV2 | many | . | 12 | TGTGCCAGCAGTGGAGAGTACAATGAGCAGTTCTTC | CASSGEYNEQFF
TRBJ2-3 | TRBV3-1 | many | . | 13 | TGTGCCAGCAGCGGGACTCTTCTTGATACGCAGTATTTT | CASSGTLLDTQYF
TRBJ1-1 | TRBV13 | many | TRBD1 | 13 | TGTGCCAGCAGCTTAAAGGGACAGGGGACCGCTTTCTTT | CASSLKGQGTAFF
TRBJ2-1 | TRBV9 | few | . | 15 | TGTGCCAGCAGCGTAGGCATGGCCACTTTTAATGAGCAGTTCTTC | CASSVGMATFNEQFF